These T cell receptor beta chains were read from a single sample in a study of blood T cell repertoires in COVID-19. The data were produced by immunoSEQ multiplex PCR, yet TCRdb's version contains in-frame clones alone and is incomplete. The table shows around 300,000 clones, with 83% occurring only once. The sequencing sample was made of peripheral blood. All receptors come from a woman aged 45-65 years who had recovered from COVID-19. Both conserved end residues are part of each CDR3. Each record gives: V gene, clone size, J gene, D gene, CDR3 protein, CDR3 DNA. A D gene is named only where the DNA matches it firmly. Clone size is stated in some rows and not others, as once, few, many or a class when expanded.

V: TRBV7-6
size: NA
J: TRBJ2-7
D: NA
CDR3: CASSLAFGTPLHEQYF
DNA: TGTGCCAGCAGCTTAGCATTTGGGACACCTCTGCACGAGCAGTACTTC

V: TRBV4-2
size: NA
J: TRBJ1-2
D: NA
CDR3: CASGAVENYGYTF
DNA: TGTGCCAGCGGCGCAGTGGAGAACTATGGCTACACCTTC

V: TRBV11-1
size: NA
J: TRBJ2-2
D: NA
CDR3: CASSNQGTNTGELFF
DNA: TGTGCCAGCAGCAACCAGGGCACGAACACCGGGGAGCTGTTTTTT

V: TRBV6-2/TRBV6-3
size: NA
J: TRBJ2-5
D: TRBD2
CDR3: CASSYLIAGQETQYF
DNA: TGTGCCAGCAGTTACTTAATAGCGGGACAAGAGACCCAGTACTTC

V: TRBV18
size: NA
J: TRBJ1-1
D: TRBD1
CDR3: CASSPTGVGEAFF
DNA: TGTGCCAGCTCACCAACAGGGGTAGGTGAAGCTTTCTTT

V: TRBV10-1
size: few
J: TRBJ2-7
D: NA
CDR3: CASFPSAYEQYF
DNA: TGCGCCAGCTTCCCTAGCGCCTACGAGCAGTACTTC

V: TRBV12-3/TRBV12-4
size: once
J: TRBJ2-7
D: TRBD1
CDR3: CASRYRGLGEQYF
DNA: TGTGCCAGCAGGTACAGGGGGCTAGGGGAGCAGTACTTC

V: TRBV28
size: NA
J: TRBJ1-3
D: NA
CDR3: CASSWRGGDSGNTIYF
DNA: TGTGCCAGCAGTTGGCGGGGAGGGGACTCTGGAAACACCATATATTTT

V: TRBV19
size: NA
J: TRBJ2-3
D: TRBD2
CDR3: CASRGLAGNTDTQYF
DNA: TGTGCCAGTAGGGGACTAGCGGGAAACACAGATACGCAGTATTTT

V: TRBV27
size: NA
J: TRBJ2-7
D: TRBD2
CDR3: CASSFGLAGAYEQYF
DNA: TGTGCCAGCAGTTTCGGGCTAGCGGGGGCCTACGAGCAGTACTTC

V: TRBV28
size: NA
J: TRBJ2-7
D: TRBD1
CDR3: CASSWGQVSSYEQYF
DNA: TGTGCCAGCAGTTGGGGACAGGTGAGCTCCTACGAGCAGTACTTC

V: TRBV27
size: NA
J: TRBJ1-2
D: TRBD1
CDR3: CASRPEQGAKGYTF
DNA: TGTGCCAGCAGACCGGAACAGGGGGCAAAAGGCTACACCTTC

V: TRBV25-1
size: NA
J: TRBJ1-1
D: TRBD1
CDR3: CASSDPNSGTGKTEAFF
DNA: TGTGCCAGCAGTGACCCAAACTCAGGGACAGGGAAGACTGAAGCTTTCTTT

V: TRBV5-4
size: NA
J: TRBJ2-6
D: NA
CDR3: CASSQSGANVLTF
DNA: TGTGCCAGCAGCCAGTCTGGGGCCAACGTCCTGACTTTC

V: TRBV12-5
size: once
J: TRBJ2-5
D: NA
CDR3: CASGLVLVVCHETQYF
DNA: TGTGCTAGTGGTTTGGTACTGGTAGTATGTCACGAGACCCAGTACTTC

V: TRBV7-2
size: NA
J: TRBJ2-7
D: NA
CDR3: CASSSLMEAYEQYF
DNA: TGTGCCAGCAGCTCTTTGATGGAGGCCTACGAGCAGTACTTC

V: TRBV28
size: NA
J: TRBJ1-2
D: TRBD1
CDR3: CASSPGGNNYGYTF
DNA: TGTGCCAGCAGCCCAGGGGGGAATAACTATGGCTACACCTTC

V: TRBV7-2
size: many
J: TRBJ2-5
D: TRBD2
CDR3: CASSSSGVPRETQYF
DNA: TGTGCCAGCAGCTCTAGCGGGGTACCACGTGAGACCCAGTACTTC

V: TRBV9
size: NA
J: TRBJ2-1
D: TRBD2
CDR3: CASSAGLAGGPDEQFF
DNA: TGTGCCAGCAGCGCCGGACTAGCGGGGGGGCCAGATGAGCAGTTCTTC

V: TRBV25-1
size: NA
J: TRBJ2-2
D: NA
CDR3: CASSKLATNTGELFF
DNA: TGTGCCAGCAGTAAATTAGCGACGAACACCGGGGAGCTGTTTTTT

V: TRBV2
size: NA
J: TRBJ2-5
D: TRBD2
CDR3: CASSEISGGVQETQYF
DNA: TGTGCCAGCAGTGAAATTAGCGGGGGGGTCCAAGAGACCCAGTACTTC

V: TRBV12-5
size: NA
J: TRBJ1-1
D: NA
CDR3: CASGPGQRDTEAFF
DNA: TGTGCTAGTGGTCCCGGACAGCGGGATACTGAAGCTTTCTTT

V: TRBV2
size: NA
J: TRBJ1-4
D: NA
CDR3: CASSVYSSLGGKLFF
DNA: TGTGCCAGCAGTGTTTATAGTTCCTTAGGGGGAAAACTGTTTTTT

V: TRBV6-2/TRBV6-3
size: NA
J: TRBJ2-5
D: TRBD2
CDR3: CASSLWTSGRSETQYF
DNA: TGTGCCAGCAGCCTTTGGACTAGCGGGAGATCTGAGACCCAGTACTTC

V: TRBV6-5
size: NA
J: TRBJ2-3
D: TRBD2
CDR3: CASSNVGGGFHTQYF
DNA: TGTGCCAGCAGCAACGTCGGGGGGGGTTTTCATACGCAGTATTTT

V: TRBV19
size: NA
J: TRBJ1-5
D: NA
CDR3: CASSIGASQHNQPQHF
DNA: TGTGCCAGTAGTATAGGGGCCAGCCAACACAATCAGCCCCAGCATTTT

V: TRBV7-2
size: NA
J: TRBJ2-3
D: TRBD2
CDR3: CASSFPLGRAGPSTDTQYF
DNA: TGTGCCAGCAGCTTCCCCCTGGGCCGAGCGGGACCTAGCACAGATACGCAGTATTTT

V: TRBV28
size: NA
J: TRBJ2-1
D: NA
CDR3: CASSLLGEKFF
DNA: TGTGCCAGCAGTTTATTGGGAGAAAAGTTCTTC

V: TRBV12-3/TRBV12-4
size: NA
J: TRBJ1-3
D: NA
CDR3: CASSGGAGNTIYF
DNA: TGTGCCAGCAGCGGGGGGGCTGGAAACACCATATATTTT

V: TRBV9
size: NA
J: TRBJ2-1
D: NA
CDR3: CASSVDSSYNEQFF
DNA: TGTGCCAGCAGCGTGGACAGCTCCTACAATGAGCAGTTCTTC

V: TRBV5-5
size: few
J: TRBJ2-7
D: NA
CDR3: CASMWGEATYEQYF
DNA: TGTGCCAGCATGTGGGGGGAGGCCACCTACGAGCAGTACTTC

V: TRBV6-6
size: NA
J: TRBJ1-2
D: TRBD1
CDR3: CASSTRTGANGYTF
DNA: TGTGCCAGCAGTACCAGGACAGGGGCGAATGGCTACACCTTC

V: TRBV28
size: few
J: TRBJ2-2
D: NA
CDR3: CASSLTSPGGELFF
DNA: TGTGCCAGCAGTTTAACATCCCCGGGGGGGGAGCTGTTTTTT

V: TRBV6-2/TRBV6-3
size: NA
J: TRBJ1-2
D: NA
CDR3: CASSFNRNQGDGYTF
DNA: TGTGCCAGCAGCTTTAACAGGAATCAGGGTGATGGCTACACCTTC

V: TRBV7-9
size: NA
J: TRBJ1-4
D: NA
CDR3: CASSHPGTFEKLFF
DNA: TGTGCCAGCAGTCATCCCGGGACATTTGAAAAACTGTTTTTT

V: TRBV24-1
size: once
J: TRBJ1-1
D: NA
CDR3: CATSDRTGEAFF
DNA: TGTGCCACCAGTGATCGTACAGGTGAAGCTTTCTTT

V: TRBV7-8
size: NA
J: TRBJ1-3
D: NA
CDR3: CASSVGDTIYF
DNA: TGTGCCAGCAGCGTGGGAGACACCATATATTTT

V: TRBV6-1
size: NA
J: TRBJ1-5
D: TRBD1
CDR3: CASSEWTGGSNQPQHF
DNA: TGTGCCAGCAGTGAATGGACAGGGGGTAGCAATCAGCCCCAGCATTTT

V: TRBV19
size: NA
J: TRBJ1-3
D: TRBD1
CDR3: CASSLDREVGNTIYF
DNA: TGTGCCAGTAGTCTCGACAGGGAGGTCGGAAACACCATATATTTT

V: TRBV4-3
size: NA
J: TRBJ1-4
D: TRBD1
CDR3: CASSRGQGAEKLFF
DNA: TGCGCCAGCAGCCGTGGACAGGGGGCTGAAAAACTGTTTTTT

V: TRBV30
size: NA
J: TRBJ2-3
D: NA
CDR3: CAWSVTALTGAQYF
DNA: TGTGCCTGGAGTGTAACAGCACTCACCGGGGCGCAGTATTTT

V: TRBV4-3
size: NA
J: TRBJ1-3
D: NA
CDR3: CASSQTLGSSGNTIYF
DNA: TGCGCCAGCAGCCAAACCCTCGGGTCGTCTGGAAACACCATATATTTT

V: TRBV6-5
size: NA
J: TRBJ2-7
D: TRBD1
CDR3: CASSSHRTGTSYEQYF
DNA: TGTGCCAGCAGTTCGCATAGGACAGGGACATCCTACGAGCAGTACTTC

V: TRBV9
size: NA
J: TRBJ2-5
D: TRBD1
CDR3: CASSAHRGREETQYF
DNA: TGTGCCAGCAGCGCCCACAGGGGGCGCGAGGAGACCCAGTACTTC

V: TRBV28
size: few
J: TRBJ2-3
D: TRBD1
CDR3: CASSRIDRGRGDTQYF
DNA: TGTGCCAGCAGTAGGATCGACAGGGGACGGGGAGATACGCAGTATTTT

V: TRBV9
size: NA
J: TRBJ2-7
D: TRBD1
CDR3: CASSPRDSGSYEQYF
DNA: TGTGCCAGCAGCCCGAGGGACAGTGGATCCTACGAGCAGTACTTC

V: TRBV5-1
size: once
J: TRBJ1-1
D: NA
CDR3: CASSLAGMNTEAFF
DNA: TGCGCCAGCAGCTTGGCGGGGATGAACACTGAAGCTTTCTTT

V: TRBV5-5
size: few
J: TRBJ1-6
D: NA
CDR3: CASSIKGSAPLHF
DNA: TGTGCCAGCAGCATTAAGGGGTCGGCACCCCTCCACTTT

V: TRBV7-8
size: NA
J: TRBJ1-5
D: NA
CDR3: CASSLGGDYSNQPQHF
DNA: TGTGCCAGCAGCTTGGGAGGGGATTATAGCAATCAGCCCCAGCATTTT

V: TRBV10-3
size: NA
J: TRBJ2-7
D: TRBD2
CDR3: CAISGTSPYEQYF
DNA: TGTGCCATCAGTGGGACTAGTCCTTACGAGCAGTACTTC

V: TRBV18
size: NA
J: TRBJ1-1
D: NA
CDR3: CASSPEELNTEAFF
DNA: TGTGCCAGCTCACCAGAGGAACTTAACACTGAAGCTTTCTTT

V: TRBV30
size: NA
J: TRBJ2-3
D: NA
CDR3: CAWRGRSQSTQYF
DNA: TGTGCCTGGAGGGGGCGCTCCCAATCCACGCAGTATTTT

V: TRBV3-1/TRBV3-2
size: NA
J: TRBJ2-3
D: NA
CDR3: CASSLGGTDTQYF
DNA: TGTGCCAGCAGCCTCGGGGGCACAGATACGCAGTATTTT

V: TRBV28
size: NA
J: TRBJ2-7
D: NA
CDR3: CASSLESAWQGGVHEQYF
DNA: TGTGCCAGCAGTTTGGAGTCGGCGTGGCAGGGGGGCGTCCACGAGCAGTACTTC

V: TRBV9
size: NA
J: TRBJ2-2
D: NA
CDR3: CASSPLGGRNTGELFF
DNA: TGTGCCAGCAGCCCCCTAGGAGGGAGGAACACCGGGGAGCTGTTTTTT